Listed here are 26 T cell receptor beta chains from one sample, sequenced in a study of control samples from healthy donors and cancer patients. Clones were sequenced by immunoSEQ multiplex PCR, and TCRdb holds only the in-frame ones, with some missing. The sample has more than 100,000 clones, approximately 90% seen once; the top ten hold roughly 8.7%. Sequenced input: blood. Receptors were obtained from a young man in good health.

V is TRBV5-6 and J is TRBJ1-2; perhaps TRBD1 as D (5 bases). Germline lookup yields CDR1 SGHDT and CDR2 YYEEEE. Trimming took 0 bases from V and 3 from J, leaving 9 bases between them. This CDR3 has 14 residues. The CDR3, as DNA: TGTGCCAGCAGCTTGGGCCAGGGCTACTATGGCTACACCTTC. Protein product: CASSLGQGYYGYTF.

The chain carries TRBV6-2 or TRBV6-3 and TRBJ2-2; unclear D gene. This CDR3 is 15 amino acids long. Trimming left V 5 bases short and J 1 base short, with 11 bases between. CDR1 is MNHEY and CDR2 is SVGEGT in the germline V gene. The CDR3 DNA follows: TGTGCCAGCAGTAAGTTCGTCGGGAACACCGGGGAGCTGTTTTTT. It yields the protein CASSKFVGNTGELFF.

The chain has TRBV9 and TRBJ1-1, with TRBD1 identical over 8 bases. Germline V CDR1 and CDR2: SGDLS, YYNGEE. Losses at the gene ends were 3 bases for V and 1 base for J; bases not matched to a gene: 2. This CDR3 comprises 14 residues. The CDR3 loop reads CASSAQGENTEAFF. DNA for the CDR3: TGTGCCAGCAGCGCACAGGGGGAGAACACTGAAGCTTTCTTT.

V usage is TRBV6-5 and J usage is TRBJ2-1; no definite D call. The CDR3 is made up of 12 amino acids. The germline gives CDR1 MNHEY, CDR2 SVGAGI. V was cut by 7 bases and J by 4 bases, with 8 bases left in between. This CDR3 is CASTGWYNEQFF. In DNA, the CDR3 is TGTGCCAGCACTGGATGGTACAATGAGCAGTTCTTC.

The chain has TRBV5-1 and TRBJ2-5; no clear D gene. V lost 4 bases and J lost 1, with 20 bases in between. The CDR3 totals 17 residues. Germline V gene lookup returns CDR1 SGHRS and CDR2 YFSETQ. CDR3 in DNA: TGCGCCAGCAGCGAGACCACGCATTTAGAACTCCAAGAGACCCAGTACTTC. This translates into CASSETTHLELQETQYF.

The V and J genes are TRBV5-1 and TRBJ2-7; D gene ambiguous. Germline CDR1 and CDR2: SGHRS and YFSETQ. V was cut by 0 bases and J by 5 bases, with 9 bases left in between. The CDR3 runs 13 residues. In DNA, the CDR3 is TGCGCCAGCAGCTTGGAGCGAGTGGACGAGCAGTACTTC. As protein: CASSLERVDEQYF.

The CDR3 loop is CASSSTGGQVYEQYF. DNA for the CDR3: TGTGCCAGCAGCTCAACCGGGGGACAGGTCTACGAGCAGTACTTC. The chain links TRBV7-9 to TRBJ2-7, with 8 bases lining up with TRBD1. Unmatched junction bases numbered 8, after V lost 4 bases and J lost 3 bases. This CDR3 spans 15 amino acids. The germline V gene encodes CDR1 SEHNR and CDR2 FQNEAQ (reference sequence).

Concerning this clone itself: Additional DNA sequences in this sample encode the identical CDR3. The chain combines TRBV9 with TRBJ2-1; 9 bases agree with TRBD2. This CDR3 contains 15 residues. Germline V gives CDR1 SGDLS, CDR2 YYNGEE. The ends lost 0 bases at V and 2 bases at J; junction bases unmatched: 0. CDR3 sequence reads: CASSVGLAAYNEQFF. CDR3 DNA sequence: TGTGCCAGCAGCGTAGGACTAGCGGCCTACAATGAGCAGTTCTTC.

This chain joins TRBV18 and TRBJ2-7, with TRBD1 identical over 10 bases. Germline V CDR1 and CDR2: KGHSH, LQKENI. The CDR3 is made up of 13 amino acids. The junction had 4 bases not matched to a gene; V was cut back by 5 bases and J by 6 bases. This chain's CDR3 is CASSSGQGTEQYF. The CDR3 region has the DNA TGTGCCAGCTCATCGGGACAGGGGACCGAGCAGTACTTC.

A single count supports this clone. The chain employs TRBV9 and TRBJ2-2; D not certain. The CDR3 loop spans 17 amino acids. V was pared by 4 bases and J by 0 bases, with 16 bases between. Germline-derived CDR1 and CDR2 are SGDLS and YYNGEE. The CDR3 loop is CASSPRRHFANTGELFF. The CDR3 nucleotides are TGTGCCAGCAGCCCCCGGAGACACTTCGCGAACACCGGGGAGCTGTTTTTT.

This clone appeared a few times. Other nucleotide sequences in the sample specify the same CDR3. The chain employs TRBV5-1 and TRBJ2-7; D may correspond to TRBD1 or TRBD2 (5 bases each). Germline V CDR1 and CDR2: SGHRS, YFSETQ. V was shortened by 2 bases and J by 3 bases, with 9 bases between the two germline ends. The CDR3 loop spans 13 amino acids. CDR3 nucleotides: TGCGCCAGCAGCTTAAGAGGGGACTACGAGCAGTACTTC. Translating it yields CASSLRGDYEQYF.

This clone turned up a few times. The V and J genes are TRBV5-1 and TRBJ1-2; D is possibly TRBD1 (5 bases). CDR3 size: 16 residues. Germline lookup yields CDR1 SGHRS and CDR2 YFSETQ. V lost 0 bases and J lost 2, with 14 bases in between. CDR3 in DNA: TGCGCCAGCAGCTTGGCCGTGGACATTTGGAACTATGGCTACACCTTC. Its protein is CASSLAVDIWNYGYTF.

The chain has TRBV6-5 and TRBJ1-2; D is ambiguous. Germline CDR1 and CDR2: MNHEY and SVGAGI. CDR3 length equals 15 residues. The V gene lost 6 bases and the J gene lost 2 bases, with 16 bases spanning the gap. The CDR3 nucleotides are TGTGCCAGCAGCGCCTCCTTACTATTGAACTATGGCTACACCTTC. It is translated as CASSASLLLNYGYTF.

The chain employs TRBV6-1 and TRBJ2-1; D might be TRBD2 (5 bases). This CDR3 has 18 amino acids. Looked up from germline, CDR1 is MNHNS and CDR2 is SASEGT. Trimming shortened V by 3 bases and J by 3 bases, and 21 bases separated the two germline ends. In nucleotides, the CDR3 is TGTGCCAGCAGTGAGGATAGTTTTGGAGGTGGAGGCTACAATGAGCAGTTCTTC. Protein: CASSEDSFGGGGYNEQFF.

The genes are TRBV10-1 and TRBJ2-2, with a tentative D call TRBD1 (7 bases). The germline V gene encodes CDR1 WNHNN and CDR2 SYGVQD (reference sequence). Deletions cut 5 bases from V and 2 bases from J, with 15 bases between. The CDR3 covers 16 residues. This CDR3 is CASSRRGDSNTGELFF. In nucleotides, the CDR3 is TGCGCCAGCAGTCGAAGGGGGGACAGCAACACCGGGGAGCTGTTTTTT.

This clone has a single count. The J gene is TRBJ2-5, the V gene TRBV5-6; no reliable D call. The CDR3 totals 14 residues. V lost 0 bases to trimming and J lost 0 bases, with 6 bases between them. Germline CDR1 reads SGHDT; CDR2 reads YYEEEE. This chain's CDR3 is CASSLGPDQETQYF. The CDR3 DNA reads TGTGCCAGCAGCTTGGGACCGGACCAAGAGACCCAGTACTTC.

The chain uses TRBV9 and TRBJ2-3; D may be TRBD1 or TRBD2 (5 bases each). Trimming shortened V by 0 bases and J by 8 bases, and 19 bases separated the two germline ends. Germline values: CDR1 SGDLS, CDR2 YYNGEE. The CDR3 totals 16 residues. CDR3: CASSVEGLLLGATQYF. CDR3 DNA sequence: TGTGCCAGCAGCGTAGAGGGCCTTTTACTAGGGGCTACGCAGTATTTT.

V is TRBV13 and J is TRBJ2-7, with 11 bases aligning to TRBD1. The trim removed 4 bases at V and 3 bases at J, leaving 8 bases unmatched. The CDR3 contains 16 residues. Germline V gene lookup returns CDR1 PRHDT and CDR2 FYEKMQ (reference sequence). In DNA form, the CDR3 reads TGTGCCAGCAGCTACCAAACGGGGACAGGGGGCTACGAGCAGTACTTC. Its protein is CASSYQTGTGGYEQYF.

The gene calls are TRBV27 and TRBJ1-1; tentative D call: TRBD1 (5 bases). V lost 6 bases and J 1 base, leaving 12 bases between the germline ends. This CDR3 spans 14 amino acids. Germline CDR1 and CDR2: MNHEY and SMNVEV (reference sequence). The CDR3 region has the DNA TGTGCCAGCAGAGTATGGCAGGGGAACACTGAAGCTTTCTTT. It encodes CASRVWQGNTEAFF.

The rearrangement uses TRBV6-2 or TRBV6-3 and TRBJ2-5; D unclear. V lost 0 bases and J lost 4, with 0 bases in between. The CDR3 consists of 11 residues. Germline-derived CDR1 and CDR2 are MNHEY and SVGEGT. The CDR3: CASSYSETQYF. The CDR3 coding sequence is TGTGCCAGCAGTTACTCAGAGACCCAGTACTTC.

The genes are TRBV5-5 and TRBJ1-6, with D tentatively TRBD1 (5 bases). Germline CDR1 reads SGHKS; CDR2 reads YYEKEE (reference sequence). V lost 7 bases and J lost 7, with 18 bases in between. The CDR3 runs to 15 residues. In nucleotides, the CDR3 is TGTGCCAGCTCCGACGCCAGGGTTCGGAATTCACCCCTCCACTTT. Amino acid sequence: CASSDARVRNSPLHF.

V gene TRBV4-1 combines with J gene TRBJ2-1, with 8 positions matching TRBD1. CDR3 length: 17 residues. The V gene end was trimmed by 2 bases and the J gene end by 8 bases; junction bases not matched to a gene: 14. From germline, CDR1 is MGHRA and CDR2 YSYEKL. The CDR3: CASSQLLTGVAGHEQFF. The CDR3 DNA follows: TGCGCCAGCAGCCAACTCCTGACAGGGGTGGCGGGGCATGAGCAGTTCTTC.

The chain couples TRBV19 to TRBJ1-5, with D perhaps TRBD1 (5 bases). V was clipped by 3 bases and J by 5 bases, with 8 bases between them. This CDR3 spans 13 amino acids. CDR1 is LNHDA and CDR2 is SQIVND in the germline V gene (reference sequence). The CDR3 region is CASSIDRYQPQHF. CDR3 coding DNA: TGTGCCAGTAGTATCGACAGATATCAGCCCCAGCATTTT.

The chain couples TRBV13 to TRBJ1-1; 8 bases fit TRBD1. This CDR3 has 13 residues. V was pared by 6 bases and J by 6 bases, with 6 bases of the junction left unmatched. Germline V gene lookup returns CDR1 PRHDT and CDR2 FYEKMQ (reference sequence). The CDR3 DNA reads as TGTGCCAGCAGTCGACAGGGGACGCCTGAAGCTTTCTTT. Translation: CASSRQGTPEAFF.

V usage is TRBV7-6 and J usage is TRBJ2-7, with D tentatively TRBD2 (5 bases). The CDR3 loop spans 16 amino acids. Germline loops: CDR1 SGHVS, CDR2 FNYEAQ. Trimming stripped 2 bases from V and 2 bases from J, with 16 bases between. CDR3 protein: CASSLRSGDAAYEQYF. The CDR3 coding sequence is TGTGCCAGCAGCTTACGTTCCGGGGATGCTGCCTACGAGCAGTACTTC.

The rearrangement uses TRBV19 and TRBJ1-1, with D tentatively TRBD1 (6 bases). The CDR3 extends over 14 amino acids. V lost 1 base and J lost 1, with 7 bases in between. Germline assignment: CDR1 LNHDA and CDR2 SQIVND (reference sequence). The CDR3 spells CASSIGDKNTEAFF. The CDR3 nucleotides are TGTGCCAGTAGTATAGGGGACAAGAACACTGAAGCTTTCTTT.